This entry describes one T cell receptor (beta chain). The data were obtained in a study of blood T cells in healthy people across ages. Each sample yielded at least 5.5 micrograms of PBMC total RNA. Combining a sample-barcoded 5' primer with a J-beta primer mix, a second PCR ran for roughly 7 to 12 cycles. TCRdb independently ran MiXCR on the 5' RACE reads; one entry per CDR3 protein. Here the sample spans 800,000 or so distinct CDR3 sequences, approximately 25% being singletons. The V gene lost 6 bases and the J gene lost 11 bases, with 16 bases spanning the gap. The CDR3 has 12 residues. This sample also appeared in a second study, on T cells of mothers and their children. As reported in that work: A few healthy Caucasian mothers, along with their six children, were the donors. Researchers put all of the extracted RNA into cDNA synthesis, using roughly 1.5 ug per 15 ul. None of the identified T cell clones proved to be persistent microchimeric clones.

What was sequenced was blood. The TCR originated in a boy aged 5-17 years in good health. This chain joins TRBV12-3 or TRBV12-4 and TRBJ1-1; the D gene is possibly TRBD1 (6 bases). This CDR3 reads CASSWTALEAFF. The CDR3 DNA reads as TGTGCCAGCAGCTGGACAGCATTAGAGGCTTTCTTT.